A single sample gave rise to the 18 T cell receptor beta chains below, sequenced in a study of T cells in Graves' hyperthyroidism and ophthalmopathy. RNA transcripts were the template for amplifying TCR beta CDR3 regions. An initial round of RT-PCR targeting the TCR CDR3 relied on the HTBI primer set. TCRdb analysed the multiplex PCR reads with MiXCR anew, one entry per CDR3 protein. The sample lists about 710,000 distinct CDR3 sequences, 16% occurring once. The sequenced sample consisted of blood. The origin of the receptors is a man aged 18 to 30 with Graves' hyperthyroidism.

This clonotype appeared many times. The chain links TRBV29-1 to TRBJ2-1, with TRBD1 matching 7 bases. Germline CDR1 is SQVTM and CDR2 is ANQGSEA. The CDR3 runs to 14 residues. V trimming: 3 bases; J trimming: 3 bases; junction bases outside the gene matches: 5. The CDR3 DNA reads TGCAGCGTTGACTCCGGGACAGACTACAATGAGCAGTTCTTC. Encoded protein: CSVDSGTDYNEQFF.

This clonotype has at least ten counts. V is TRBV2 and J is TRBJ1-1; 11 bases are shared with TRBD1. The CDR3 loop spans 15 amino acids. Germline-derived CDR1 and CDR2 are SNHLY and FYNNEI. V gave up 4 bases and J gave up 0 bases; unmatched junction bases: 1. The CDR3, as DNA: TGTGCCAGCAGTGGGACAGGGGGCTTGAACACTGAAGCTTTCTTT. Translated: CASSGTGGLNTEAFF.

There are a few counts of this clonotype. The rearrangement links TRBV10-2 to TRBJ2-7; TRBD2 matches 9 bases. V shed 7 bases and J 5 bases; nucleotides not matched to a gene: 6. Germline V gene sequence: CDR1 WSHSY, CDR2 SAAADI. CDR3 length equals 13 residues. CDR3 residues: CASMGTSPHEQYF. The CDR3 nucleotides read TGCGCCAGCATGGGGACTAGCCCCCACGAGCAGTACTTC.

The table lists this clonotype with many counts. The CDR3 coding sequence is TGTGCCAGCAGCCGCGAAGAGTACATTCAAGAGACCCAGTACTTC. Translation: CASSREEYIQETQYF. The chain joins TRBV3-1 to TRBJ2-5; D not certain. This CDR3 is built from 15 residues. V lost 4 bases to trimming and J lost 2 bases, with 14 bases between them. In germline, CDR1 is LGHDT, CDR2 YNNKEL (reference sequence).

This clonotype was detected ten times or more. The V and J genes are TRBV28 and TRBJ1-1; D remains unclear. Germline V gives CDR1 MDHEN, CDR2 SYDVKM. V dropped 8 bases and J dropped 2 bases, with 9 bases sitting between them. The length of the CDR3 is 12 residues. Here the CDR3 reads CASVSSNTEAFF. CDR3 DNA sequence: TGTGCCAGCGTATCCAGCAACACTGAAGCTTTCTTT.

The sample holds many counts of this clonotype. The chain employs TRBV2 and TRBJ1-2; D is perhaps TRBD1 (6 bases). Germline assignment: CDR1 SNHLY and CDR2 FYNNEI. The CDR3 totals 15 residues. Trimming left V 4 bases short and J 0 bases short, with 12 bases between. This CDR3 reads CASSAGVSSNYGYTF. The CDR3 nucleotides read TGTGCCAGCAGTGCAGGGGTCTCTTCTAACTATGGCTACACCTTC.

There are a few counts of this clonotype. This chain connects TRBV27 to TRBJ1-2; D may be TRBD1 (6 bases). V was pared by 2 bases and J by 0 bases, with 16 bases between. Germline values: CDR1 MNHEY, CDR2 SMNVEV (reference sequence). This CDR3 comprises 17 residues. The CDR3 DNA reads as TGTGCCAGCAGTTTAGGGCCCCGGGGGGCATCTAACTATGGCTACACCTTC. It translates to CASSLGPRGASNYGYTF.

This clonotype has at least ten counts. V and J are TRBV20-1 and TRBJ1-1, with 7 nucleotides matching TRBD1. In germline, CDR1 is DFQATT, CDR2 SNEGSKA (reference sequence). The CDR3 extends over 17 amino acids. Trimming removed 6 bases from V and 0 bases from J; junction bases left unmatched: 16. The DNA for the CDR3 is TGCAGTGCCCACCCGACAGGGTTTAGCCCCATGAACACTGAAGCTTTCTTT. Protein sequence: CSAHPTGFSPMNTEAFF.

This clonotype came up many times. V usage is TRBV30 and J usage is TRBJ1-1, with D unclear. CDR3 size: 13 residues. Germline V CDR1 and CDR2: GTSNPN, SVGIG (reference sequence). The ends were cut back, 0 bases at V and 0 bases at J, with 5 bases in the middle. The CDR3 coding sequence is TGTGCCTGGAGTGTAATCCTGAACACTGAAGCTTTCTTT. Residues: CAWSVILNTEAFF.

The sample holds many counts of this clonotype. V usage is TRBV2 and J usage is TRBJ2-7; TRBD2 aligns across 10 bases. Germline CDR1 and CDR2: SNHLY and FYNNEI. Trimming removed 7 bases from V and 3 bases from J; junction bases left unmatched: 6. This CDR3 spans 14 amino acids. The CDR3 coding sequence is TGTGCCAGCATGTCAGCGGGAGGGGACTACGAGCAGTACTTC. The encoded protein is CASMSAGGDYEQYF.

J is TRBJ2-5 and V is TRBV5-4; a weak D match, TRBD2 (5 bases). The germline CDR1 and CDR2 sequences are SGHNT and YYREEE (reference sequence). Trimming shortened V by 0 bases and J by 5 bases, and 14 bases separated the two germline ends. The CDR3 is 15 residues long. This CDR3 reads CASSLDSRGGETQYF. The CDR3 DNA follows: TGTGCCAGCAGCTTGGACAGTCGAGGCGGGGAGACCCAGTACTTC.

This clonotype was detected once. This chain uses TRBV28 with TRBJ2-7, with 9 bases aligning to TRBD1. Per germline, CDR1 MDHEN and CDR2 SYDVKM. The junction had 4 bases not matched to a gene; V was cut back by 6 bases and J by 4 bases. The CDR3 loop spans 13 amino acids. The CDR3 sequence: CASRTTGGYEQYF. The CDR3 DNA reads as TGTGCCAGCAGGACGACAGGGGGTTACGAGCAGTACTTC.

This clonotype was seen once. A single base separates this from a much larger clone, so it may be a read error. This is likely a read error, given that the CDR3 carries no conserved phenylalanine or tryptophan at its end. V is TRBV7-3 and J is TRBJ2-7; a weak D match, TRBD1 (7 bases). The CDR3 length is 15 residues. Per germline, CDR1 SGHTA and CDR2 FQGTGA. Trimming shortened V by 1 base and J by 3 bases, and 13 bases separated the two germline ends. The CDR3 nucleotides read TGTGCCAGCAGCTTAAGGGGCGGGACAGACTACGAGCAGTACCTC. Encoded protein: CASSLRGGTDYEQYL.

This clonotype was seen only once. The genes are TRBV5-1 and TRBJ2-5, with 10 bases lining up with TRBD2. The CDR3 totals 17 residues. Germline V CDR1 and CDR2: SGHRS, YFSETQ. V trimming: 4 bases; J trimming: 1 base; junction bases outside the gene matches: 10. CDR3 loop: CASSQAGGLAVQETQYF. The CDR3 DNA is TGCGCCAGCAGCCAGGCAGGAGGACTAGCGGTCCAAGAGACCCAGTACTTC. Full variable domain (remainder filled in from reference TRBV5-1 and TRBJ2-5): KAGVTQTPRYLIKTRGQQVTLSCSPISGHRSVSWYQQTPGQGLQFLFEYFSETQRNKGNFPGRFSGRQFSNSRSEMNVSTLELGDSALYLCASSQAGGLAVQETQYFGPGTRLLVL.

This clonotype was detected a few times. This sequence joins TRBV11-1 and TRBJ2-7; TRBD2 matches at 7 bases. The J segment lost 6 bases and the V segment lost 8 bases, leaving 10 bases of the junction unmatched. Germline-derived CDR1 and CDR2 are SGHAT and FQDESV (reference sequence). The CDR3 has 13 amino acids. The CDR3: CASSPGTNCEQYF. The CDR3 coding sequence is TGTGCCAGCTCCCCCGGGACTAACTGCGAGCAGTACTTC.

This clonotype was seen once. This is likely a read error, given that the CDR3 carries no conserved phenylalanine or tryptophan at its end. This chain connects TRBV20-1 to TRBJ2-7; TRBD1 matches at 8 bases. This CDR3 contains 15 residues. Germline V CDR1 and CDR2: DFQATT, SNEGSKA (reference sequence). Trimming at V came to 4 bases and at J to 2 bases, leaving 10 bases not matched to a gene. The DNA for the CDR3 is TGCAGTGCTACCCAGAGGACAGGGTGGACCTACGAGCAGTACTCC. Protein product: CSATQRTGWTYEQYS.

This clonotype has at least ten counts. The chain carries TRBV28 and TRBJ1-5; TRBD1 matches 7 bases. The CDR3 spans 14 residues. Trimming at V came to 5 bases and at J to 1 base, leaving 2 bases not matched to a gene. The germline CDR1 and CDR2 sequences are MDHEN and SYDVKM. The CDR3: CASSATGSNQPQHF. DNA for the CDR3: TGTGCCAGCAGTGCGACAGGGAGCAATCAGCCCCAGCATTTT.

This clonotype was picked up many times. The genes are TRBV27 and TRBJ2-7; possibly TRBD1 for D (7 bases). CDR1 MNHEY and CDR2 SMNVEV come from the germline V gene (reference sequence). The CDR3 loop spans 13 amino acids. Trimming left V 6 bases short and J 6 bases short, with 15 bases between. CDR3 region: CASSWDRLGEQYF. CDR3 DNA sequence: TGTGCCAGCAGCTGGGACAGACTAGGCGAGCAGTACTTC.